Detailed here is one T cell receptor beta chain. Its specificity is not known. This sample was taken from a study of cytomegalovirus exposure and HLA in healthy donors. The ends were cut back, 3 bases at V and 7 bases at J, with 15 bases in the middle. Germline V gene lookup returns CDR1 MNHNS and CDR2 SASEGT. The CDR3 has 14 residues. General study points: It was reported that the classifier diagnosed cytomegalovirus status with high specificity and sensitivity in both the original and validation cohorts.

Both 60 Vbeta primers and 13 Jbeta primers went into the PCR. TCRdb's table, derived via immunoSEQ multiplex PCR, lists solely in-frame clones and lacks some. The sample carries 36,000 or so clones, around 84% recorded once. The chain joins TRBV6-1 to TRBJ1-1; D remains ambiguous. Sample: PBMCs. The source is a woman aged 18 to 35 in good health and CMV-seronegative. The CDR3 loop reads CASSEDGQHLEAFF. The CDR3, as DNA: TGTGCCAGCAGTGAGGATGGGCAGCACCTTGAAGCTTTCTTT.